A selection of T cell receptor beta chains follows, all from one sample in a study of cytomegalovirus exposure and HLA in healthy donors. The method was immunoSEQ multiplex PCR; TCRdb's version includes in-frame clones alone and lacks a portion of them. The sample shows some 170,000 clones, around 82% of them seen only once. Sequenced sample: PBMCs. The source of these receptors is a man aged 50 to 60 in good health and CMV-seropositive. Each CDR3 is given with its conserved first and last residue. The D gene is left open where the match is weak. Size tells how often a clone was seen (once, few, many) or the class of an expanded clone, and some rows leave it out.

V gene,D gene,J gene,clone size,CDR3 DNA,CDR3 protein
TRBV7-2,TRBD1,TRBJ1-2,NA,TGTGCCAGCAGTTTCACAGGGGACTATGGCTACACCTTC,CASSFTGDYGYTF
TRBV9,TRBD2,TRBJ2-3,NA,TGTGCCAGCAGCGTCAGCGGGAGGTCCACAGATACGCAGTATTTT,CASSVSGRSTDTQYF
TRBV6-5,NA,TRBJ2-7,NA,TGTGCCAGCAGCCACTCCTACGAGCAGTACTTC,CASSHSYEQYF
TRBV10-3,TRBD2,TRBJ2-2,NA,TGTGCCATCAGGCTTGGGACTAGCGGGGCCGTCACCGGGGAGCTGTTTTTT,CAIRLGTSGAVTGELFF
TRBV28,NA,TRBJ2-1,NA,TGTGCCAGCGAAAATGCGGACAGTTCCTACAATGAGCAGTTCTTC,CASENADSSYNEQFF
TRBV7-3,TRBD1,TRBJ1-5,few,TGTGCCAGCAGCGGCCTCCAGGGGGCTCGTCAGCCCCAGCATTTT,CASSGLQGARQPQHF
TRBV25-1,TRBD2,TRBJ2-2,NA,TGTGCCAGCCGGGGGGCTAGCGGGGGGACTTTCACCGGGGAGCTGTTTTTT,CASRGASGGTFTGELFF
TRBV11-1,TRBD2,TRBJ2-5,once,TGTGCCAGCAGCTCACACGTCCCTAGCGGGGGGGATGGAGAGACCCAGTACTTC,CASSSHVPSGGDGETQYF
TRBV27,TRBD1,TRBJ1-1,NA,TGTGCCAGCAGTTCGGGACAGGCTTCGAACACTGAAGCTTTCTTT,CASSSGQASNTEAFF
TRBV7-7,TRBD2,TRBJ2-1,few,TGTGCTAGCAGCTTGGGACTAGCGGGAGACAATGAGCAGTTCTTC,CASSLGLAGDNEQFF
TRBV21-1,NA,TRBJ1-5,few,TGTGCCAGCAGCAGACCCCAGGGGGCAGGGGAAGATCAGCCCCAGCATTTT,CASSRPQGAGEDQPQHF
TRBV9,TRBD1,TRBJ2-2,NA,TGTGCCAGCAGCGAACAGGGGGCGAGCGGGGAGCTGTTTTTT,CASSEQGASGELFF
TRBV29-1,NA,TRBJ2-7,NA,TGCAGCGTTGAAGAGTCAGGGAAGAGCTCCTACGAGCAGTACTTC,CSVEESGKSSYEQYF
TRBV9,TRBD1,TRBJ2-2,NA,TGTGCCAGCAGCGGGGGACAGGGGATGGCCGGGGAGCTGTTTTTT,CASSGGQGMAGELFF
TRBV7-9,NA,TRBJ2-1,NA,TGTGCCAGCAGCTTAGGTGCGGGGGCGGTCAATGAGCAGTTCTTC,CASSLGAGAVNEQFF
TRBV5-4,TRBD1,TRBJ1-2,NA,TGTGCCAGCAGCACAGGGGGTTATGGCTACACCTTC,CASSTGGYGYTF
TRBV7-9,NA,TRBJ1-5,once,TGTTCCAGCAGCTTCGGGAGCCAGCCCCAGCATTTT,CSSSFGSQPQHF